A few counts support the clone carrying this T cell receptor (beta chain). This sample is part of a study of T cell responses to AZD1222 COVID-19 vaccine. The CDR3 loop spans 16 amino acids. From germline, CDR1 is SGHTA and CDR2 FQGNSA. The V end lost 5 bases, the J end lost 1 base, and 16 bases lay between the germline ends. The protocol was immunoSEQ multiplex PCR, while the TCRdb copy is restricted to in-frame clones and leaves out a portion. The sample records 120,000 or so clones, 86% being singletons. The material sequenced was peripheral blood, taken 28 days after the second AZD1222 dose. This sequence originates from an adult who received the AZD1222 COVID-19 vaccine. The chain combines TRBV7-2 with TRBJ2-3, with D perhaps matching TRBD1 (5 bases). CDR3 sequence reads: CASSPKGMFGTDTQYF. The CDR3 coding sequence is TGTGCCAGCAGCCCAAAGGGGATGTTTGGCACAGATACGCAGTATTTT.